Sequencing of this TCR beta chain was carried out in a study of spatial heterogeneity in lung cancer. Sample time point: blood at routine non-recurrence follow-up after resection. Whole RNA from tumor, nontumor lung or frozen PBMC was sequenced unsorted. Individual TCR cDNA molecules each bore their own unique molecular identifier. TCRdb ran MiXCR on the 5' RACE reads and lists one entry per CDR3 protein. The sample holds 95,000 to 130,000 distinct CDR3 sequences, 10% to 15% seen once. This TCR came from a male donor with early-stage non-small cell lung cancer. Sequencing was performed on PBMCs, taken at follow-up.

DNA of the CDR3: TGTGCCAGCAGCTTGGGGGGGACAGGGGGCTCAGATACGCAGTATTTT. Its protein product is CASSLGGTGGSDTQYF. The chain links TRBV5-4 to TRBJ2-3, with TRBD1 identical over 12 bases. Germline lookup yields CDR1 SGHNT and CDR2 YYREEE (reference sequence). The J segment lost 4 bases and the V segment lost 0 bases, leaving 3 bases of the junction unmatched. The CDR3 runs 16 residues.